The 4 T cell receptor beta chains given below trace back to one sample, sequenced in a study of blood T cells in healthy people across ages (dated by TCRdb to between 2015 and 2017). Receptors were amplified or captured by 5' RACE. These reads were obtained on an Illumina HiSeq 2500. A second PCR of roughly 7 to 11 cycles was performed with a sample-barcoded 5' primer and a J-beta primer mix. TCRdb applied fastp at Q25 and MiXCR to the public reads, then kept only in-frame beta chains. Each CDR3 protein gets just one entry, which takes the most common genes and DNA from the rows behind it. The sample table lists nearly 1 million distinct CDR3 sequences, just over 50% of them with a count of one. The top ten clonotypes cover roughly 23% of the sample. Specimen: blood. The receptors derive from a woman aged 60 to 75 in good health.

With respect to this clonotype: The junction and the germline gene differ at one end; a read error may be behind it. The V call is TRBV4-1, the J call TRBJ2-7, with 7 bases matching TRBD1. The CDR3 is made up of 18 amino acids. The germline V gene encodes CDR1 MGHRA and CDR2 YSYEKL. The CDR3, as DNA: TGCGCCAACAGCCAAGAACGACAGGGTGGTCCCCTTTCCTACGAGCAGTACTTC. Amino acid sequence: CANSQERQGGPLSYEQYF.

This clonotype was seen a few times. The CDR3 sequence is CASSRGPENTDTQYF. For the CDR3, the DNA is TGTGCCAGCAGCAGGGGCCCCGAGAACACAGATACGCAGTATTTT. The chain joins TRBV7-9 to TRBJ2-3, with a possible D match to TRBD1 (5 bases). Trimming cost V 5 bases and J 2 bases, with 14 bases left between them. From germline, CDR1 is SEHNR and CDR2 FQNEAQ (reference sequence). CDR3 length: 15 amino acids.

The chain has TRBV27 and TRBJ2-1; 9 bases align to TRBD2. Losses at the gene ends were 2 bases for V and 4 bases for J; bases not matched to a gene: 6. This CDR3 contains 16 residues. The germline CDR1 and CDR2 sequences are MNHEY and SMNVEV (reference sequence). CDR3 coding DNA: TGTGCCAGCAGTTTAATAGCGGGAGACTTATACAATGAGCAGTTCTTC. Translating gives CASSLIAGDLYNEQFF.

This clonotype was observed once. The chain employs TRBV28 and TRBJ2-2; 7 bases are shared with TRBD2. The CDR3 sequence is 18 residues long. Germline values: CDR1 MDHEN, CDR2 SYDVKM. J lost 0 bases, V lost 6 bases, and 13 bases had no gene match. The CDR3 sequence: CASSLILPAGSNTGELFF. DNA of the CDR3: TGTGCCAGCAGCCTCATCCTTCCAGCGGGGTCGAACACCGGGGAGCTGTTTTTT. The variable domain in full, with the rest retrieved from reference TRBV28 and TRBJ2-2, is DVKVTQSSRYLVKRTGEKVFLECVQDMDHENMFWYRQDPGLGLRLIYFSYDVKMKEKGDIPEGYSVSREKKERFSLILESASTNQTSMYLCASSLILPAGSNTGELFFGEGSRLTVL.